Below are 14 T cell receptor beta chains sequenced from a single sample in a study of identical twins. From the 5' RACE reads, TCRdb called clonotypes with MiXCR, one entry per CDR3 protein. Among hundreds of thousands of distinct CDR3 sequences listed, less than 10% were seen once. A further study also used this sample, focusing on yellow fever vaccine responses in identical twins.

Source material: PBMCs. The receptors stem from a young woman in good health.

For the CDR3, the DNA is TGTGCCAGCAGCTTATTGCGGGCCGGGAACAATGAGCAGTTCTTC. Its translation: CASSLLRAGNNEQFF. The genes are TRBV7-6 and TRBJ2-1; a weak D match, TRBD2 (5 bases). CDR3 length: 15 amino acids. Trimming shortened V by 2 bases and J by 5 bases, and 13 bases separated the two germline ends. Germline CDR1 SGHVS, CDR2 FNYEAQ.

This rearrangement joins TRBV11-1 to TRBJ2-1, with 8 bases aligning to TRBD1. Trimming removed 5 bases from V and 3 bases from J; junction bases left unmatched: 15. This CDR3 is 18 amino acids long. Germline lookup yields CDR1 SGHAT and CDR2 FQDESV (reference sequence). CDR3 region: CASSPGQVGYQFYNEQFF. CDR3 sequence (DNA): TGTGCCAGCAGCCCGGGACAGGTCGGGTACCAGTTCTACAATGAGCAGTTCTTC.

The table lists this clonotype with many counts. V and J are TRBV7-9 and TRBJ2-3, with D perhaps TRBD2 (5 bases). Trimming left V 4 bases short and J 0 bases short, with 8 bases between. Germline V gene sequence: CDR1 SEHNR, CDR2 FQNEAQ (reference sequence). The CDR3 has 14 residues. As DNA, the CDR3 is TGTGCCAGCAGCTCGCGGACTAGCACAGATACGCAGTATTTT. Residues: CASSSRTSTDTQYF.

This clonotype was observed a few times. The chain carries TRBV20-1 and TRBJ1-5; 10 bases are shared with TRBD1. The V segment lost 6 bases and the J segment 6 bases; nucleotides outside the gene matches: 8. Germline V gene sequence: CDR1 DFQATT, CDR2 SNEGSKA (reference sequence). The CDR3 runs to 14 residues. The CDR3 loop reads CSAPGTGDSQPQHF. The DNA for the CDR3 is TGCAGTGCCCCTGGGACAGGGGATTCTCAGCCCCAGCATTTT.

This clonotype was seen a few times. The CDR3 region is CSAEPGQADEQYF. The CDR3 bases are TGCAGTGCCGAACCGGGACAGGCTGACGAGCAGTACTTC. V usage is TRBV20-1 and J usage is TRBJ2-7; 8 nucleotides agree with TRBD1. Germline loops: CDR1 DFQATT, CDR2 SNEGSKA (reference sequence). This CDR3 contains 13 residues. The J segment lost 5 bases and the V segment lost 6 bases, leaving 9 bases of the junction unmatched.

This chain connects TRBV6-1 to TRBJ2-2, with 15 nucleotides matching TRBD2. The germline V gene encodes CDR1 MNHNS and CDR2 SASEGT. With 6 bases clipped from V and 1 base from J, the junction kept 3 bases outside the gene matches. CDR3 length equals 17 residues. The CDR3 region has the DNA TGTGCCAGCAGAAAGGGACTAGCGGGAGGGAACACCGGGGAGCTGTTTTTT. Its translation: CASRKGLAGGNTGELFF.

This clonotype was seen a few times. The chain links TRBV20-1 to TRBJ2-3; 10 bases are a match to TRBD2. The CDR3 totals 13 residues. V was clipped by 5 bases and J by 6 bases; unmatched bases: 5. Per the germline V gene, CDR1 is DFQATT and CDR2 is SNEGSKA (reference sequence). CDR3 amino acids: CSASSGSGDTQYF. DNA of the CDR3: TGCAGTGCTTCTAGCGGGAGTGGGGATACGCAGTATTTT.

The table lists this clonotype with a few counts. This sequence joins TRBV20-1 and TRBJ1-1; no definite D call. CDR3 length: 13 amino acids. With 6 bases removed from V and 1 base from J, the gap between germline ends came to 12 bases. Per germline, CDR1 DFQATT and CDR2 SNEGSKA (reference sequence). The CDR3 coding sequence is TGCAGTGCCGAGCAATTTACGAACACTGAAGCTTTCTTT. This sequence encodes CSAEQFTNTEAFF.

This clonotype was observed a few times. V is TRBV27 and J is TRBJ2-1; 10 bases fit TRBD2. Trimming cost V 4 bases and J 10 bases; bases outside gene matches: 10. Looked up from germline, CDR1 is MNHEY and CDR2 is SMNVEV (reference sequence). The CDR3 runs to 15 residues. The CDR3 bases are TGTGCCAGCAGTTCATATAGCGGGGGGTCCCAGGAGCAGTTCTTC. Residues: CASSSYSGGSQEQFF.

The rearrangement joins TRBV10-1 to TRBJ2-1; 14 nucleotides match TRBD2. J gave up 1 base and V 3 bases, and 2 bases lay outside the gene matches. There are 17 residues in the CDR3. Looked up from germline, CDR1 is WNHNN and CDR2 is SYGVQD (reference sequence). The CDR3 DNA reads as TGCGCCAGCAGTGACCGACTAGCGGGAGGGTCCTACAATGAGCAGTTCTTC. Its translation: CASSDRLAGGSYNEQFF.

This clonotype was found a few times. This chain uses TRBV20-1 with TRBJ2-3; D might be TRBD1 (6 bases). Germline V gene data show CDR1 as DFQATT and CDR2 as SNEGSKA (reference sequence). V dropped 5 bases and J dropped 0 bases, with 9 bases sitting between them. The CDR3 totals 13 residues. In DNA form, the CDR3 reads TGCAGTGCTGGACAGCTGAGCACAGATACGCAGTATTTT. Amino acids: CSAGQLSTDTQYF.

The sample holds a few counts of this clonotype. The rearrangement links TRBV4-1 to TRBJ1-2, with D possibly matching TRBD1 (5 bases). The germline CDR1 and CDR2 sequences are MGHRA and YSYEKL. V was shortened by 1 base and J by 10 bases, with 19 bases between the two germline ends. The CDR3 sequence is 15 residues long. The CDR3 DNA is TGCGCCAGCAGCCAAGTTTTGGGATTCGGGGGGGACTACACCTTC. Translated, it gives CASSQVLGFGGDYTF.

This clonotype came up a few times. The gene calls are TRBV20-1 and TRBJ2-1; TRBD2 aligns across 11 bases. This CDR3 has 14 amino acids. Per germline, CDR1 DFQATT and CDR2 SNEGSKA (reference sequence). The J segment lost 5 bases and the V segment lost 6 bases, leaving 6 bases of the junction unmatched. Written as DNA, the CDR3 is TGCAGTGCAAAGACTAGCGGGACCGACAATGAGCAGTTCTTC. It specifies CSAKTSGTDNEQFF.

This clonotype was seen ten or more times. The chain recombines TRBV27 with TRBJ2-5, with 8 bases fitting TRBD1. Germline-derived CDR1 and CDR2 are MNHEY and SMNVEV (reference sequence). The CDR3 has 15 amino acids. The V segment lost 4 bases and the J segment 3 bases; nucleotides outside the gene matches: 7. Written as DNA, the CDR3 is TGTGCCAGCAGTTCGTTAAGGACAGGGAAAGAGACCCAGTACTTC. It is translated as CASSSLRTGKETQYF.